One and the same sample provided the 16 T cell receptor beta chains below, sequenced in a study of cytomegalovirus exposure and HLA in healthy donors. Assay used: immunoSEQ multiplex PCR; TCRdb lists only in-frame clones, some missing. The sample includes roughly 100,000 clones, about 88% of them seen just once. Sequenced sample: PBMCs. The receptor set was obtained from a woman aged 18-29 years in good health and CMV-seropositive.

V usage is TRBV4-1 and J usage is TRBJ2-7, with 7 bases fitting TRBD1. Germline CDR1 and CDR2: MGHRA and YSYEKL. This CDR3 has 16 residues. Germline trimming cut 0 bases from V and 0 bases from J; bases unmatched to any gene: 5. The CDR3 nucleotides read TGCGCCAGCAGCCAAGAAGACAGGGTTAGCTCCTACGAGCAGTACTTC. This translates into CASSQEDRVSSYEQYF.

The chain has TRBV11-3 and TRBJ1-2; no clear D gene. Per germline, CDR1 SGHNT and CDR2 YENEEA. This CDR3 contains 13 residues. V was clipped by 1 base and J by 11 bases, with 14 bases between them. The chain's CDR3 is CASSLGTGSRYTF. The CDR3 DNA is TGTGCCAGCAGCTTAGGGACGGGGTCGAGGTACACCTTC.

The rearrangement uses TRBV5-5 and TRBJ2-1; D might be TRBD1 (5 bases). The CDR3 totals 11 residues. Germline V CDR1 and CDR2: SGHKS, YYEKEE (reference sequence). Trimming removed 2 bases from V and 9 bases from J, with 6 bases in between. CDR3 sequence: CASSFRGEQFF. The CDR3, as DNA: TGTGCCAGCAGCTTTAGGGGTGAGCAGTTCTTC.

J is TRBJ1-2 and V is TRBV11-3; the match to TRBD1 covers 7 bases. The CDR3 is 13 amino acids. J gave up 6 bases and V 5 bases, and 6 bases lay outside the gene matches. The germline CDR1 and CDR2 sequences are SGHNT and YENEEA. The CDR3 loop reads CASSEEGAHGYTF. DNA for the CDR3: TGTGCCAGCAGCGAGGAGGGGGCGCATGGCTACACCTTC.

The chain employs TRBV4-1 and TRBJ1-2, with D unclear. This CDR3 region has 13 residues. The germline CDR1 and CDR2 sequences are MGHRA and YSYEKL. The V end lost 0 bases, the J end lost 5 bases, and 7 bases lay between the germline ends. DNA of the CDR3: TGCGCCAGCAGCCAAGATGTAGAATATGGCTACACCTTC. It encodes CASSQDVEYGYTF.

The chain links TRBV6-4 to TRBJ2-3; TRBD1 might be the D (5 bases). V lost 7 bases, J lost 7 bases, and 18 bases lay in between. The CDR3 sequence is 14 residues long. The germline V gene encodes CDR1 MRHNA and CDR2 SNTAGT. CDR3 sequence: CASMLTGAQHTQYF. The CDR3 nucleotides read TGTGCCAGCATGCTCACAGGAGCCCAGCATACGCAGTATTTT.

V is TRBV2 and J is TRBJ1-6, with TRBD1 matching 8 bases. J lost 6 bases, V lost 7 bases, and 2 bases had no gene match. The CDR3 covers 13 residues. Germline V gene lookup returns CDR1 SNHLY and CDR2 FYNNEI. CDR3: CASKGQGNSPLHF. The CDR3 DNA reads TGTGCCAGCAAAGGACAGGGTAATTCACCCCTCCACTTT.

The chain recombines TRBV6-6 with TRBJ2-1; 7 nucleotides align to TRBD1. Germline V gene lookup returns CDR1 MNHNY and CDR2 SVGAGI (reference sequence). The CDR3 contains 16 residues. V gave up 6 bases and J gave up 5 bases; unmatched junction bases: 13. The CDR3 region has the DNA TGTGCCAGCAGCTGGACAGGAGAGGGTCTCCACAATGAGCAGTTCTTC. Translation gives CASSWTGEGLHNEQFF.

This chain's CDR3 is CASSSYVDRDLRNTIYF. CDR3 DNA sequence: TGTGCCAGCAGCTCCTATGTAGACAGGGACCTTCGAAACACCATATATTTT. The V and J genes are TRBV5-6 and TRBJ1-3, with TRBD1 identical over 7 bases. In germline, CDR1 is SGHDT, CDR2 YYEEEE. The V segment lost 3 bases and the J segment 5 bases; nucleotides outside the gene matches: 14. The CDR3 is 17 residues long.

The rearrangement joins TRBV29-1 to TRBJ2-3; weak D call: TRBD2 (6 bases). V shed 6 bases and J shed 2 bases, with 15 bases lying between them. The CDR3 is 14 amino acids. Germline V CDR1 and CDR2: SQVTM, ANQGSEA. The CDR3 loop reads CSVTGTPFTDTQYF. The CDR3 DNA reads TGCAGCGTGACCGGGACTCCCTTCACAGATACGCAGTATTTT.

The CDR3 protein is CASSEYRGEEKLFF. Written as DNA, the CDR3 is TGTGCCAGCAGTGAATACAGGGGGGAAGAAAAACTGTTTTTT. The chain joins TRBV2 to TRBJ1-4; TRBD1 matches at 8 bases. V lost 2 bases, J lost 8 bases, and 4 bases stayed unmatched. The CDR3 covers 14 residues. CDR1 is SNHLY and CDR2 is FYNNEI in the germline V gene.

CDR3 DNA sequence: TGTGCCAGCAGAAGAACGGGACTAAGGGCCAGTAAAGAGACCCAGTACTTC. Amino acid sequence: CASRRTGLRASKETQYF. The rearrangement uses TRBV28 and TRBJ2-5; 7 bases match TRBD2. The CDR3 contains 17 residues. Germline V gene sequence: CDR1 MDHEN, CDR2 SYDVKM. V shed 6 bases and J 3 bases; nucleotides not matched to a gene: 16. The variable domain in full, completed from reference TRBV28 and TRBJ2-5, reads DVKVTQSSRYLVKRTGEKVFLECVQDMDHENMFWYRQDPGLGLRLIYFSYDVKMKEKGDIPEGYSVSREKKERFSLILESASTNQTSMYLCASRRTGLRASKETQYFGPGTRLLVL.

The chain joins TRBV13 to TRBJ2-7, with 8 bases matching TRBD1. Trimming took 5 bases from V and 4 from J; bases not matched to a gene: 10. The CDR3 consists of 15 residues. Germline V gives CDR1 PRHDT, CDR2 FYEKMQ (reference sequence). The DNA for the CDR3 is TGTGCCAGCAGCCATACCGGGACAGGTATTTACGAGCAGTACTTC. Its translation is CASSHTGTGIYEQYF.

This chain connects TRBV7-3 to TRBJ2-3; 7 positions agree with TRBD2. The V gene end was trimmed by 2 bases and the J gene end by 2 bases; junction bases not matched to a gene: 7. Per the germline V gene, CDR1 is SGHTA and CDR2 is FQGTGA. The length of the CDR3 is 16 residues. CDR3 in DNA: TGTGCCAGCAGCTTACTTGGGACTACATACACAGATACGCAGTATTTT. This codes for CASSLLGTTYTDTQYF.

The genes are TRBV2 and TRBJ2-5; 11 positions agree with TRBD2. Germline V gives CDR1 SNHLY, CDR2 FYNNEI. The V and J ends lost 5 bases and 3 bases, in that order; junction bases with no gene match: 5. This CDR3 has 15 residues. CDR3 sequence: CASSPLLAGEETQYF. CDR3 nucleotide sequence: TGTGCCAGCAGTCCCTTACTAGCGGGGGAAGAGACCCAGTACTTC.

The genes are TRBV5-1 and TRBJ1-1, with D unresolved. CDR1 SGHRS and CDR2 YFSETQ come from the germline V gene. V was shortened by 4 bases and J by 1 base, with 8 bases between the two germline ends. This CDR3 is built from 13 residues. This chain's CDR3 is CASSLLRNTEAFF. The CDR3 DNA reads TGCGCCAGCAGCCTCCTCCGGAACACTGAAGCTTTCTTT.